One and the same sample provided the 32 T cell receptor beta chains below, sequenced in a study of blood T cell repertoires in COVID-19 (dated by TCRdb to about 2020). Library preparation used the immunoSEQ multiplex PCR assay. TCRdb re-hosts the immuneACCESS table, in-frame sequences only. Its copies lack some clones; in the studies checked, an unresolved V gene accounts for under half of them, and the cause for the rest is not known. This sample comprises roughly 270,000 clones, around 84% of them detected only once. The ten largest clones represent roughly 2.5% of the sample. Specimen: PBMCs or T cells enriched from blood (not recorded which). The origin of the receptors is a woman aged 45-65 years who had recovered from COVID-19.

The rearrangement joins TRBV10-3 to TRBJ2-7; D is unresolved. The CDR3 runs to 13 residues. V was trimmed by 3 bases and J by 0 bases, leaving 6 bases between them. Germline V gene sequence: CDR1 ENHRY, CDR2 SYGVKD. The CDR3 bases are TGTGCCATCAGTGACTACAGCTCCTACGAGCAGTACTTC. Translating gives CAISDYSSYEQYF.

V gene TRBV19 combines with J gene TRBJ1-1, with D hard to call. The V end lost 5 bases, the J end lost 0 bases, and 13 bases lay between the germline ends. Per germline, CDR1 LNHDA and CDR2 SQIVND (reference sequence). CDR3 length: 15 residues. The CDR3 DNA is TGTGCCAGTAGTCTCCAAATGAGGATGAACACTGAAGCTTTCTTT. Protein product: CASSLQMRMNTEAFF.

The genes are TRBV5-1 and TRBJ1-4; D is perhaps TRBD1 (5 bases). CDR1 and CDR2 from the germline V gene are SGHRS and YFSETQ. The CDR3 covers 17 residues. V lost 3 bases and J lost 11, with 26 bases in between. CDR3 region: CASSSKMGGDGMRKLFF. The DNA of the CDR3 is TGCGCCAGCAGCTCGAAGATGGGGGGTGATGGAATGAGGAAACTGTTTTTT.

This rearrangement joins TRBV11-2 to TRBJ1-3; D gene uncertain. The CDR3 contains 15 residues. Germline V CDR1 and CDR2: SGHAT, FQNNGV. Between the trimmed V and J ends, which lost 5 bases and 0 bases, there was a span of 11 bases. The CDR3 reads CASSPRRASGNTIYF. The CDR3 DNA sequence: TGTGCCAGCAGCCCTCGGCGGGCCTCTGGAAACACCATATATTTT.

The V gene is TRBV5-1, the J gene TRBJ1-5, with TRBD1 matching 9 bases. The germline V gene encodes CDR1 SGHRS and CDR2 YFSETQ. This CDR3 is 15 amino acids long. V lost 2 bases and J lost 9; bases outside the gene matches: 9. The CDR3: CASSLGQGRDRPQHF. DNA of the CDR3: TGCGCCAGCAGCTTAGGACAGGGGAGGGATCGGCCCCAGCATTTT.

This clone has a single count. CDR3 sequence reads: CASSGFRTGQETQYF. Here the CDR3 DNA reads TGCGCCAGCAGTGGATTTCGGACAGGGCAAGAGACCCAGTACTTC. The chain has TRBV10-1 and TRBJ2-5, with TRBD1 matching 8 bases. The V and J ends lost 4 bases and 2 bases, in that order; junction bases with no gene match: 6. This CDR3 is 15 amino acids long. Per germline, CDR1 WNHNN and CDR2 SYGVQD (reference sequence).

A few counts support this clone. The chain is built from TRBV19 and TRBJ1-3, with D possibly TRBD1 on 5 matching bases. Germline assignment: CDR1 LNHDA and CDR2 SQIVND (reference sequence). The V gene lost 4 bases and the J gene lost 4 bases, with 17 bases spanning the gap. CDR3 length: 16 amino acids. CDR3 coding DNA: TGTGCCAGTAGTACCGGGACTCTACTGACCGGAAACACCATATATTTT. It specifies CASSTGTLLTGNTIYF. Full variable domain (outside the CDR3, taken from reference TRBV19 and TRBJ1-3): DGGITQSPKYLFRKEGQNVTLSCEQNLNHDAMYWYRQDPGQGLRLIYYSQIVNDFQKGDIAEGYSVSREKKESFPLTVTSAQKNPTAFYLCASSTGTLLTGNTIYFGEGSWLTVV.

The chain joins TRBV7-8 to TRBJ2-7; 9 nucleotides line up with TRBD2. CDR1 SGHVS and CDR2 FQNEAQ come from the germline V gene. Trimming took 8 bases from V and 3 from J; bases not matched to a gene: 11. The CDR3 totals 15 residues. In DNA form, the CDR3 reads TGTGCCAGCCTTAATTATTTAGCGGGAGTCTACGAGCAGTACTTC. It specifies CASLNYLAGVYEQYF.

The V gene is TRBV6-5, the J gene TRBJ2-3; 9 bases are a match to TRBD2. V lost 6 bases to trimming and J lost 5 bases; unmatched junction nucleotides: 9. The CDR3 spans 15 residues. Germline V gene sequence: CDR1 MNHEY, CDR2 SVGAGI. The CDR3 is CASRGIAGARDTQYF. CDR3 in DNA: TGTGCCAGCAGGGGGATAGCGGGAGCACGAGATACGCAGTATTTT.

The V and J genes are TRBV5-1 and TRBJ2-6; weak D call: TRBD1 (7 bases). The CDR3 has 19 amino acids. The V gene lost 4 bases and the J gene lost 0 bases, with 20 bases spanning the gap. Germline V gene data show CDR1 as SGHRS and CDR2 as YFSETQ. The CDR3 region has the DNA TGCGCCAGCAGCCCGCGGGTCGCAGGGGGGAACTCTGGGGCCAACGTCCTGACTTTC. This encodes CASSPRVAGGNSGANVLTF.

J is TRBJ1-5 and V is TRBV5-6; 9 bases agree with TRBD1. The V gene end was trimmed by 1 base and the J gene end by 2 bases; junction bases not matched to a gene: 4. Germline lookup yields CDR1 SGHDT and CDR2 YYEEEE. The CDR3 loop spans 16 amino acids. The CDR3 reads CASSLRGDRGNQPQHF. CDR3 bases: TGTGCCAGCAGCTTGAGGGGGGACAGGGGCAATCAGCCCCAGCATTTT.

V usage is TRBV18 and J usage is TRBJ2-1; possibly TRBD1 for D (7 bases). The germline V gene encodes CDR1 KGHSH and CDR2 LQKENI. V lost 6 bases and J lost 6, with 18 bases in between. This CDR3 comprises 15 residues. CDR3: CASSWRGQKFNEQFF. The CDR3 DNA reads as TGTGCCAGCTCGTGGAGGGGACAGAAGTTCAATGAGCAGTTCTTC.

CDR3 loop: CASSLVGTSFTDTQYF. CDR3 coding DNA: TGTGCCAGCAGCTTAGTCGGGACTAGCTTCACAGATACGCAGTATTTT. V and J are TRBV13 and TRBJ2-3; TRBD2 matches 9 bases. Germline V gene lookup returns CDR1 PRHDT and CDR2 FYEKMQ (reference sequence). With 1 base clipped from V and 2 bases from J, the junction kept 4 bases outside the gene matches. The length of the CDR3 is 16 residues.

This rearrangement joins TRBV4-3 to TRBJ1-3, with a possible D match to TRBD1 (6 bases). Germline assignment: CDR1 LGHNA and CDR2 YSLEER. V lost 1 base and J 4 bases, leaving 11 bases between the germline ends. CDR3 length equals 15 residues. CDR3 DNA: TGCGCCAGCAGCCAAGCCAGGGGAGCCGGAAACACCATATATTTT. Translated, it gives CASSQARGAGNTIYF.

The rearrangement links TRBV15 to TRBJ2-1; D gene uncertain. Germline CDR1 and CDR2: LNHNV and YYDKDF (reference sequence). V dropped 2 bases and J dropped 5 bases, with 16 bases sitting between them. The CDR3 totals 16 residues. CDR3 DNA sequence: TGTGCCACCAGCAGAACCAGGTCTCGCATTGACAATGAGCAGTTCTTC. Translating gives CATSRTRSRIDNEQFF.

This sequence joins TRBV2 and TRBJ2-1; 8 bases match TRBD2. The CDR3 has 17 amino acids. J lost 2 bases, V lost 7 bases, and 13 bases had no gene match. Germline CDR1 SNHLY, CDR2 FYNNEI. The CDR3, as DNA: TGTGCCAGCAACGAGAGACGGACTAGCAGCACCTACAATGAGCAGTTCTTC. Residues: CASNERRTSSTYNEQFF.

This clone appeared once. The chain has TRBV24-1 and TRBJ1-6, with a possible D match to TRBD1 (5 bases). Germline CDR1 is KGHDR and CDR2 is SFDVKD. Trimming removed 0 bases at V and 0 bases at J, with 8 bases between. The CDR3 is 17 amino acids. The CDR3 here is CATSDLGGGSYNSPLHF. CDR3 bases: TGTGCCACCAGTGATTTGGGGGGGGGCTCCTATAATTCACCCCTCCACTTT.

The chain recombines TRBV19 with TRBJ1-4; D gene ambiguous. The CDR3 spans 13 residues. The germline V gene encodes CDR1 LNHDA and CDR2 SQIVND (reference sequence). V was trimmed by 5 bases and J by 4 bases, leaving 8 bases between them. CDR3 DNA sequence: TGTGCCAGTAGTCTGAGATTTAATGAAAAACTGTTTTTT. This encodes CASSLRFNEKLFF.

The chain uses TRBV19 and TRBJ1-5; 7 bases are a match to TRBD1. This CDR3 contains 14 residues. The germline V gene encodes CDR1 LNHDA and CDR2 SQIVND (reference sequence). V gave up 5 bases and J gave up 1 base; unmatched junction bases: 2. The CDR3 here is CASSPGGSNQPQHF. CDR3 nucleotides: TGTGCCAGTAGTCCAGGGGGAAGCAATCAGCCCCAGCATTTT.

This sequence joins TRBV2 and TRBJ1-6; 10 nucleotides match TRBD1. With V trimmed by 7 bases and J by 1 base, 13 bases remained unmatched. The CDR3 consists of 19 residues. Per germline, CDR1 SNHLY and CDR2 FYNNEI. This chain's CDR3 is CASKSGGQGLGSYNSPLHF. CDR3 DNA: TGTGCCAGCAAATCTGGGGGACAGGGGTTAGGTTCCTATAATTCACCCCTCCACTTT. Combining the CDR3 with reference TRBV2 and TRBJ1-6 gives the whole variable domain EPEVTQTPSHQVTQMGQEVILRCVPISNHLYFYWYRQILGQKVEFLVSFYNNEISEKSEIFDDQFSVERPDGSNFTLKIRSTKLEDSAMYFCASKSGGQGLGSYNSPLHFGNGTRLTVT.

The chain carries TRBV18 and TRBJ2-1; 14 bases match TRBD2. The germline gives CDR1 KGHSH, CDR2 LQKENI. This CDR3 is 16 amino acids long. Trimming removed 8 bases from V and 9 bases from J; junction bases left unmatched: 12. The CDR3 nucleotides read TGTGCCAGCCGGACGGGACTAGCGGGAGAGGGAGGTGAGCAGTTCTTC. This sequence encodes CASRTGLAGEGGEQFF.

The CDR3: CASSEADGVDTQYF. The CDR3 DNA is TGTGCCAGCAGTGAAGCTGACGGGGTAGATACGCAGTATTTT. The genes are TRBV6-1 and TRBJ2-3; maybe TRBD2 (5 bases). CDR1 and CDR2 from the germline V gene are MNHNS and SASEGT. The V end was cut by 0 bases, the J end by 5 bases, with 9 bases between. The CDR3 totals 14 residues.

This chain connects TRBV5-8 to TRBJ1-2, with TRBD1 matching over 11 bases. This CDR3 region has 12 residues. With V trimmed by 10 bases and J by 7 bases, 6 bases remained unmatched. CDR1 is SGHTS, CDR2 YDEGEE, per germline. In nucleotides, the CDR3 is TGTGCCTCGGGACAGGGGGTTTTTGGCTACACCTTC. It encodes CASGQGVFGYTF.

The V gene is TRBV19, the J gene TRBJ1-2; 9 positions agree with TRBD1. The CDR3 sequence is 18 residues long. V shed 10 bases and J 0 bases; nucleotides not matched to a gene: 18. The germline CDR1 and CDR2 sequences are LNHDA and SQIVND (reference sequence). CDR3 region: CATQGSAGQGETNYGYTF. CDR3 DNA sequence: TGTGCCACCCAAGGGAGTGCGGGACAGGGAGAGACTAACTATGGCTACACCTTC.

This clone was found once. This chain links TRBV13 with TRBJ2-3; D is uncertain. Germline-derived CDR1 and CDR2 are PRHDT and FYEKMQ (reference sequence). The germline V and J ends were trimmed by 5 bases and 5 bases, with 11 bases remaining between them. CDR3 length: 13 residues. The CDR3 DNA follows: TGTGCCAGCAGCCAGAACCCACAAGATACGCAGTATTTT. Protein sequence: CASSQNPQDTQYF.

The chain carries TRBV29-1 and TRBJ1-1; a possible D gene is TRBD1 (6 bases). This CDR3 contains 13 residues. Trimming removed 6 bases from V and 2 bases from J, with 13 bases in between. CDR1 and CDR2 from the germline V gene are SQVTM and ANQGSEA. The CDR3 here is CSVGQPVNTEAFF. The DNA of the CDR3 is TGCAGCGTCGGACAGCCAGTTAACACTGAAGCTTTCTTT.

In the case of this clone: The same CDR3 is also encoded by other DNA sequences in this sample. The CDR3 protein is CASSPGTSSNQPQHF. The CDR3, as DNA: TGTGCCAGCTCACCAGGCACATCTAGCAATCAGCCCCAGCATTTT. This chain connects TRBV18 to TRBJ1-5; D remains ambiguous. CDR3 length: 15 amino acids. V was pared by 2 bases and J by 0 bases, with 8 bases between. CDR1 KGHSH and CDR2 LQKENI come from the germline V gene.

This chain connects TRBV24-1 to TRBJ2-3, with 8 bases that match TRBD1. CDR1 and CDR2 from the germline V gene are KGHDR and SFDVKD. Trimming took 3 bases from V and 7 from J; bases not matched to a gene: 8. This CDR3 region has 15 residues. Here the CDR3 reads CATSDAGTGSNTQYF. DNA of the CDR3: TGTGCCACCAGTGATGCCGGGACAGGTTCCAATACGCAGTATTTT.

The rearrangement links TRBV24-1 to TRBJ2-7, with D possibly matching TRBD1 (7 bases). Germline loops: CDR1 KGHDR, CDR2 SFDVKD. Deletions cut 2 bases from V and 5 bases from J, with 21 bases between. The CDR3 covers 17 residues. CDR3 loop: CATSDSRGEYSRNEQYF. As DNA, the CDR3 is TGTGCCACCAGTGATTCCAGGGGGGAATATTCACGGAACGAGCAGTACTTC.

This clone was seen more than once but under ten times. Other DNA sequences in the sample encode the same CDR3. The genes are TRBV3-1 (or the pseudogene TRBV3-2) and TRBJ2-7; 8 nucleotides match TRBD2. CDR1 LGHDT and CDR2 YNNKEL come from the germline V gene (reference sequence). The J segment lost 3 bases and the V segment lost 4 bases, leaving 2 bases of the junction unmatched. This CDR3 has 13 amino acids. CDR3 region: CASSLGGGYEQYF. CDR3 DNA sequence: TGTGCCAGCAGCCTCGGGGGGGGCTACGAGCAGTACTTC.

This chain connects TRBV28 to TRBJ1-3, with unresolved D. The CDR3 extends over 14 amino acids. Germline V lookup: CDR1 MDHEN, CDR2 SYDVKM. With 3 bases removed from V and 0 bases from J, the gap between germline ends came to 6 bases. The CDR3 sequence is CASSFGSSGNTIYF. The CDR3 nucleotides read TGTGCCAGCAGTTTTGGGAGCTCTGGAAACACCATATATTTT.

This rearrangement joins TRBV28 to TRBJ1-5; tentative D call: TRBD1 (5 bases). Trimming stripped 5 bases from V and 4 bases from J, with 15 bases between. CDR1 is MDHEN, CDR2 SYDVKM, per germline. CDR3 length: 15 residues. CDR3 sequence: CASSTIGAFNQPQHF. Written as DNA, the CDR3 is TGTGCCAGCAGTACAATAGGGGCCTTTAATCAGCCCCAGCATTTT. Variable domain in full (rest from reference TRBV28 and TRBJ1-5): DVKVTQSSRYLVKRTGEKVFLECVQDMDHENMFWYRQDPGLGLRLIYFSYDVKMKEKGDIPEGYSVSREKKERFSLILESASTNQTSMYLCASSTIGAFNQPQHFGDGTRLSIL.